This T cell receptor (beta chain) was sequenced during a study of cytomegalovirus exposure and HLA in healthy donors. The donors were in the roughly 130-subject validation cohort, distinct from the roughly 700-subject first cohort. Using immunoSEQ multiplex PCR, the repertoire was profiled, and TCRdb retains in-frame clones only, with some absent. The sample contains 190,000 or so clones, 80% to 85% of which appear only once. General study results and limits: Among TCR sequences, most were rare, though some public TCRs appeared in many donors. A later analysis found first-cohort TCR clusters tended to co-occur in the 95 to 150 validation repertoires. The classifier, whose performance was assessed in both the original and validation cohorts, reportedly diagnosed cytomegalovirus status with high specificity and sensitivity.

A remark on this clone: Antigen specificity is unknown.

Germline lookup yields CDR1 SGHTA and CDR2 FQGNSA. CDR3 length: 14 residues. V lost 5 bases and J lost 5, with 12 bases in between. This chain connects TRBV7-2 to TRBJ2-2; no clear D gene. Sequencing input: PBMCs. The source of this sequence is a woman aged 18-29 years in good health and CMV-seropositive. CDR3 residues: CASSQRRQTGELFF. The CDR3 nucleotides are TGTGCCAGCAGCCAGAGGCGGCAGACCGGGGAGCTGTTTTTT.